This TCR beta chain appears in the sequencing data of a study of blood T cell repertoires in COVID-19. Sequencing used immunoSEQ multiplex PCR; TCRdb keeps in-frame clones, though not all of them. Of roughly 380,000 clones in the sample, more than 65% were seen once. The CDR3 covers 14 residues. V lost 9 bases and J 5 bases, leaving 20 bases between the germline ends. The germline V gene encodes CDR1 MDHEN and CDR2 SYDVKM. This receptor was obtained from a human donor with acute or convalescent COVID-19. The donor label of this sample is uncertain. The chain carries TRBV28 and TRBJ2-7; possibly TRBD2 for D (5 bases). The material sequenced was peripheral blood. The CDR3 DNA reads TGTGCCAGTGATCCCAGCGGCTCCTTAAACGAGCAGTACTTC. Amino acids: CASDPSGSLNEQYF.